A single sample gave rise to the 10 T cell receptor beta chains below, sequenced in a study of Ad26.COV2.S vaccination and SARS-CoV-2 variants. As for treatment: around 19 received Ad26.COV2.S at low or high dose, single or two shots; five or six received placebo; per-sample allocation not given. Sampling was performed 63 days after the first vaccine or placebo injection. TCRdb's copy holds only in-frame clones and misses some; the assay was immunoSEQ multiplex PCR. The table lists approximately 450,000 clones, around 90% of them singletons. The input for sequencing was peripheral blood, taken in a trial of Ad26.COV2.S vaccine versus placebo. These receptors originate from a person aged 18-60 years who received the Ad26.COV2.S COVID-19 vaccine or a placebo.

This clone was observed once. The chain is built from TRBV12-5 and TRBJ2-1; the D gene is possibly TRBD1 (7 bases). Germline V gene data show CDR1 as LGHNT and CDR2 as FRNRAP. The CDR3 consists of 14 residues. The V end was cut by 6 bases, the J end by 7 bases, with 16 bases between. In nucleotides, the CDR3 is TGTGCTAGTGGCGGGGGACAGTCAAGGAATGAGCAGTTCTTC. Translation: CASGGGQSRNEQFF.

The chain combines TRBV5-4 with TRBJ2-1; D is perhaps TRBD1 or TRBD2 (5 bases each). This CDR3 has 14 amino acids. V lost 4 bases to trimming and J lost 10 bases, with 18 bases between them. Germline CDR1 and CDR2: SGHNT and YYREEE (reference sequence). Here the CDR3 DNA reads TGTGCCAGCAGCGCCGGGACCGACAAGGCCGAGCAGTTCTTC. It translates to CASSAGTDKAEQFF.

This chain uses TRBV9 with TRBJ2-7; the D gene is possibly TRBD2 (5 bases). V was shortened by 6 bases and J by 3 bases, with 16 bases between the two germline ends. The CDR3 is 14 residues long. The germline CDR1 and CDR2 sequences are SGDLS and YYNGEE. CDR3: CASNRPGRDYEQYF. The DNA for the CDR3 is TGTGCCAGCAACCGTCCTGGCCGGGACTACGAGCAGTACTTC. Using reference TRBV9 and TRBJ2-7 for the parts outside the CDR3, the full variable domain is DSGVTQTPKHLITATGQRVTLRCSPRSGDLSVYWYQQSLDQGLQFLIQYYNGEERAKGNILERFSAQQFPDLHSELNLSSLELGDSALYFCASNRPGRDYEQYFGPGTRLTVT.

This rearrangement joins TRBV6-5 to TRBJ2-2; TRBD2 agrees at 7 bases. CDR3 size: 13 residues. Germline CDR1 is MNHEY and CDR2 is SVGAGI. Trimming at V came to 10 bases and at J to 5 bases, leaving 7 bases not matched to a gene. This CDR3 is CATGGIRTGELFF. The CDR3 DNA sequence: TGTGCCACGGGGGGAATTCGAACCGGGGAGCTGTTTTTT.

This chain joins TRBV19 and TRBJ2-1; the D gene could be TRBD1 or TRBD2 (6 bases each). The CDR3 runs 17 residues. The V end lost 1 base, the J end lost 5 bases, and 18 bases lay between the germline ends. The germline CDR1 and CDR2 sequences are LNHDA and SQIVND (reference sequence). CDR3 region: CASSIASRGANHNEQFF. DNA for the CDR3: TGTGCCAGTAGTATAGCTTCTAGGGGGGCGAATCACAATGAGCAGTTCTTC.

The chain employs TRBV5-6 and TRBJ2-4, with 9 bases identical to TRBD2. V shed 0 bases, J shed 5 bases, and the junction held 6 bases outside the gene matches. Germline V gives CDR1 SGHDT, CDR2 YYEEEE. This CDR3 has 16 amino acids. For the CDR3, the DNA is TGTGCCAGCAGCTTGGCCGGTAGCGGGAGACAAAACATTCAGTACTTC. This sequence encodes CASSLAGSGRQNIQYF.

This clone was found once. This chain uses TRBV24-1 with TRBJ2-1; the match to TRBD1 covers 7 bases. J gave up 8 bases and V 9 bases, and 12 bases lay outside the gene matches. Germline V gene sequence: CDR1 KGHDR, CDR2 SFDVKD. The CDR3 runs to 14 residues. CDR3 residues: CATATGSRRDEQFF. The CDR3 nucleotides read TGTGCCACCGCGACAGGGAGTCGAAGGGATGAGCAGTTCTTC.

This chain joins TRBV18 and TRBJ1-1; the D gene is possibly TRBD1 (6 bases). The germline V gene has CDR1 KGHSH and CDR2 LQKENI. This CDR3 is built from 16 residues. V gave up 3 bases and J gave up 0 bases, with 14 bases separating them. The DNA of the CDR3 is TGTGCCAGCTCACCCAGGGGAGGGCAAATGAACACTGAAGCTTTCTTT. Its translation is CASSPRGGQMNTEAFF.

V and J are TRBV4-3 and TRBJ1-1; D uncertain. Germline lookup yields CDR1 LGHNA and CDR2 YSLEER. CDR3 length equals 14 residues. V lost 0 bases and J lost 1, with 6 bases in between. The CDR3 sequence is CASSQERANTEAFF. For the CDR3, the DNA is TGCGCCAGCAGCCAAGAGCGGGCGAACACTGAAGCTTTCTTT.

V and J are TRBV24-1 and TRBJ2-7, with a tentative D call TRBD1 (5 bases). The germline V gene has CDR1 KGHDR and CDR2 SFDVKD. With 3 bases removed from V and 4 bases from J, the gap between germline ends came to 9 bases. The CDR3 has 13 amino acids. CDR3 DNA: TGTGCCACCAGTGATCCTGGACATTACGAGCAGTACTTC. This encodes CATSDPGHYEQYF.